This entry features one TCR beta chain sequence. Its antigen is as yet unknown. Into CD45RA+ naive and CD45RA-negative memory subsets, the CD4+ cells were split. These data come from a study of shared clonotypes between healthy human individuals. Study information: Aged 18 to 49, the donors were two women and three men. Study-wide points: Roughly 5.3% of naive CD4 clonotypes were common to several donors. Rarefaction demonstrated incomplete sorted-subset sequencing despite large depth.

The length of the CDR3 is 16 residues. Unmatched junction bases numbered 8, after V lost 3 bases and J lost 6 bases. Germline CDR1 SNHLY, CDR2 FYNNEI. The repertoire was sequenced with immunoSEQ multiplex PCR; TCRdb's copy has only in-frame clones and lacks some. The sample records under 650,000 clones, 90% to 97% being singletons. The sequenced material came from naive CD4+ T cells sorted from blood. The subset denotes: CD45RA+ positively selected. V and J are TRBV2 and TRBJ1-5; TRBD1 agrees at 10 bases. The sequence derives from a woman under 40 in good health. CDR3 in amino acids: CASSDLGTGAFQPQHF. The CDR3 DNA reads as TGTGCCAGCAGTGATTTAGGGACAGGGGCTTTTCAGCCCCAGCATTTT. Full variable domain (missing parts from reference TRBV2 and TRBJ1-5): EPEVTQTPSHQVTQMGQEVILRCVPISNHLYFYWYRQILGQKVEFLVSFYNNEISEKSEIFDDQFSVERPDGSNFTLKIRSTKLEDSAMYFCASSDLGTGAFQPQHFGDGTRLSIL.